Here is one T cell receptor (beta chain) with its context. The antigen remains undetermined. The data belong to a study of identifying expanded T cells in peripheral blood. TCRdb keeps only in-frame clones here, not all; method: immunoSEQ multiplex PCR. The table includes about 130,000 clones, around 88% detected once. Collection occurred without any documented infections or immune events in donors. Study-level findings and limits: Technical replicates showed about 1.1 changed clones; two weeks 15 to 20; four weeks 19. Variance in clone template counts between approximately 2-week samples significantly increased with total template count across all healthy donors.

The trim removed 4 bases at V and 1 base at J, leaving 3 bases unmatched. The germline gives CDR1 SEHNR, CDR2 FQNEAQ (reference sequence). This CDR3 is built from 14 residues. This sequence joins TRBV7-9 and TRBJ1-1; 7 bases fit TRBD1. The sequence was collected from a person aged 18-70 years in good health. Sequenced material: blood. The chain's CDR3 is CASSSQGGNTEAFF. The DNA for the CDR3 is TGTGCCAGCAGCTCGCAGGGGGGGAACACTGAAGCTTTCTTT. Full variable domain (remainder filled in from reference TRBV7-9 and TRBJ1-1): DTGVSQNPRHKITKRGQNVTFRCDPISEHNRLYWYRQTLGQGPEFLTYFQNEAQLEKSRLLSDRFSAERPKGSFSTLEIQRTEQGDSAMYLCASSSQGGNTEAFFGQGTRLTVV.